These T cell receptor beta chains were read from a single sample in a study of T cells in Graves' hyperthyroidism and ophthalmopathy. TCRdb re-called the multiplex PCR reads with MiXCR, one entry per CDR3 protein. The data show fewer than 450,000 distinct CDR3 sequences, with 15% to 20% seen just once and about a third held by the top ten. Material for sequencing was blood. The receptors were sampled from a woman aged 25 to 39 with Graves' hyperthyroidism that later progressed to Graves' ophthalmopathy. Each CDR3 is given with its conserved first and last residue. A D gene is named only where the DNA matches it firmly. A clone size is listed for some rows: how often the clone was seen (once, few, many), or a class if it is expanded.

>TRBV19|TRBJ1-1|-|-
TGTGCCAGTAGTATAGTAGGGGGATCTGAAGCTTTCTTT
CASSIVGGSEAFF
>TRBV19|TRBJ2-3|few|-
TGTGCCAGTAGGAGGAGCGGGTGGAGCACAGATACGCAGTATTTT
CASRRSGWSTDTQYF
>TRBV5-6|TRBJ2-4|few|-
TGTGCCAGCAGCCGGGACACCGGAGATCACATTCAGTACTTC
CASSRDTGDHIQYF
>TRBV19|TRBJ1-5|-|TRBD1
TGTGCCAGTAGTATAATGGGACAGGGGCTCGCTAATCAGCCCCAGCATTTT
CASSIMGQGLANQPQHF
>TRBV7-9|TRBJ1-2|few|-
TGTGCCAGCAGCCCGGCGTGGCGGAGCTATGGCTACACCTTC
CASSPAWRSYGYTF
>TRBV10-2|TRBJ1-6|-|-
TGCGCCAGCACCAGCACGCGGACAATGGGGAATTCACCCCTCCACTTT
CASTSTRTMGNSPLHF
>TRBV11-2|TRBJ2-5|many|TRBD2
TGTGCCAGCAGCTTAGGGAGCTTCGGACTAGAATGGTATGGGACCCAGTACTTC
CASSLGSFGLEWYGTQYF
>TRBV6-1|TRBJ1-1|-|-
TGTGCCAGCAGAACCGCGGAACGGGACACTGAAGCTTTCTTT
CASRTAERDTEAFF
>TRBV2|TRBJ1-1|-|-
TGTGCCAGCACCCCCCTGGGGCGGCCGAACACTGAAGCTTTCTTT
CASTPLGRPNTEAFF
>TRBV30|TRBJ2-5|many|-
TGTGCCTGGAGTCGGCAGATGCAGACCCAGTACTTC
CAWSRQMQTQYF
>TRBV2|TRBJ2-1|-|-
TGTGCCAGCAAAGGGGGCCCGGGGGTGGATGAGCAGTCCTTC
CASKGGPGVDEQSF
>TRBV5-4|TRBJ2-7|few|TRBD2
TGTGCCAGCAGCTCAACTAGCGGGAGTGAAAACTACGAGCAGTACTTC
CASSSTSGSENYEQYF
>TRBV4-1|TRBJ2-7|few|TRBD2
TGCGCCAGCAGCTTTAGCGGGGGGGGCGAGCAGTACTTC
CASSFSGGGEQYF
>TRBV2|TRBJ1-1|-|-
TGTGCCAGCCTACCTCCCCCCGGGCCAGAGGGGTTCACTGAAGCTTTCTTT
CASLPPPGPEGFTEAFF
>TRBV11-3|TRBJ2-2|many|-
TGTGCCAGCAGCGCGGTCCTGGGGTCCGGGGAGCTGTTTTTT
CASSAVLGSGELFF
>TRBV11-2|TRBJ1-2|many|-
TGTGCCAGCAGCTTAGATCTCTCATTCTATGGCTACACCTTC
CASSLDLSFYGYTF
>TRBV28|TRBJ1-1|many|-
TGTGCCAGCAGTAGATGGCAGCTCATGAACACTGAAGCTTTCTTT
CASSRWQLMNTEAFF
>TRBV29-1|TRBJ2-7|many|-
TGCAGCGTTGAACGCCCGGACAGATCCTTCTACGAGCAGTACTTC
CSVERPDRSFYEQYF
>TRBV28|TRBJ2-2|few|TRBD1
TGTGCCATCAGTTTATACAGGGGGCAATCTGGCGGGGAGCTGTTTTTT
CAISLYRGQSGGELFF
>TRBV4-1|TRBJ2-1|-|TRBD2
TGCGCCAGCAGCCAAGTAGCGGGGAAGGGTGAGCAGTTCTTC
CASSQVAGKGEQFF
>TRBV3-1|TRBJ1-2|-|-
TGTGCCAGCAGCCAACAGGTTAACTATGGCTACACCTTC
CASSQQVNYGYTF
>TRBV6-2/TRBV6-3|TRBJ2-3|few|-
TGTGCCAGCAGTTACGTGCGGGGCAATAGTGATACGCAGTATTTT
CASSYVRGNSDTQYF
>TRBV19|TRBJ1-3|-|TRBD1
TGTGCCAGTATCCAGCGGCGGGACAGGGGCTCCTACTCTGGAAACACCATATATTTT
CASIQRRDRGSYSGNTIYF
>TRBV5-8|TRBJ2-3|few|-
TGTGCCAGCAGCTTAGGTCAGCACCGACAAGATACGCAGTATTTT
CASSLGQHRQDTQYF
>TRBV27|TRBJ2-7|many|TRBD2
TGTGCCAGCAGTTTAGTGGGACTAGCGGCCTCCTACGAGCAGTACTTC
CASSLVGLAASYEQYF
>TRBV3-1|TRBJ1-5|-|-
TGTGACAGCAGCCCGCTAGCGGGGGGGCAGCATTTT
CDSSPLAGGQHF
>TRBV15|TRBJ1-6|many|-
TGTGCCACCAGCAACAACAGGGTTCCTAATTCACCCCTCCACTTT
CATSNNRVPNSPLHF
>TRBV28|TRBJ2-3|-|-
TGTGCCAGCAGTAAACTACAGGGATTCACAGATACGCAGTATTTT
CASSKLQGFTDTQYF
>TRBV20-1|TRBJ2-7|many|-
TGCAGTGCTAGAGAGTGGGCATCGGGGCTCTACGAGCAGTACTTC
CSAREWASGLYEQYF
>TRBV25-1|TRBJ2-1|many|-
TGTGCCAGCAGCTTAACCCCATCCCACAGGTCGCATGAGCAGTTCTTC
CASSLTPSHRSHEQFF
>TRBV6-1|TRBJ1-3|many|TRBD1
TGTGCCAGCAGTAGGGACAGGGGAAACACCATATATTTT
CASSRDRGNTIYF
>TRBV28|TRBJ2-1|many|-
TGTGCCAGCGGAACCGGGACCGAGCAGTTCTTC
CASGTGTEQFF
>TRBV19|TRBJ1-2|many|-
TGTGCCAGTACTAAGGGACCCGCTAACTATGGCTACACCTTC
CASTKGPANYGYTF
>TRBV2|TRBJ2-5|many|TRBD1
TGTGCCAGCAGTGAACGGACAGGGGGCGGTGAGACCCAGTACTTC
CASSERTGGGETQYF
>TRBV24-1|TRBJ2-1|many|-
TGTGCCACCAGTGGAAATTACAATGAGCAGTTCTTC
CATSGNYNEQFF
>TRBV6-2/TRBV6-3|TRBJ1-5|many|TRBD1
TGTGCCAGCGCATTGACAGGGGATAATCAGCCCCAGCATTTT
CASALTGDNQPQHF
>TRBV6-5|TRBJ1-2|few|-
TGTGCCAGCAGTTACATCTCCGGGGAATGGGGCAACTATGGCTACACCTTC
CASSYISGEWGNYGYTF
>TRBV12-3/TRBV12-4|TRBJ1-1|many|TRBD1
TGTGCCAGCACCTTGGGACAGGGCAACACTGAAGCTTTCTTT
CASTLGQGNTEAFF
>TRBV10-3|TRBJ1-2|many|-
TGTGCCATCAGTGCAGAAAACTATGGCTACACCTTC
CAISAENYGYTF
>TRBV20-1|TRBJ1-3|-|-
TGCAGTGCGAGACAGGACCTGTTCTCTGGAAACACCATATATTTT
CSARQDLFSGNTIYF
>TRBV2|TRBJ2-5|many|-
TGTGCCTTGAGCAGCTCGGAGGGGACCCAGTACTTC
CALSSSEGTQYF
>TRBV25-1|TRBJ2-7|few|-
TGTGCCAGCTCTAACGACAGGCCAACCTACGAGCAGTACTTC
CASSNDRPTYEQYF
>TRBV10-2|TRBJ1-1|many|-
TGCGCCAGCAGTGTCGGGTCTTGGAACACTGAAGCTTTCTTT
CASSVGSWNTEAFF
>TRBV19|TRBJ2-1|many|-
TGTGCCAGTAGTATAGTGGCAGGGGAAAATGAGCAGTTCTTC
CASSIVAGENEQFF
>TRBV2|TRBJ1-2|many|-
TGTGCCAGCAGAAAGGGGCTTCTTTCCCCGTATGGCTACACCTTC
CASRKGLLSPYGYTF